This TCR beta chain was recorded in a study of T cell clones after liver transplantation. Study background: HCV positivity affected three of eight recipients; the rest lacked autoimmune or viral indications.

This clone was seen a handful of times. Sorting of unstimulated PBMCs yielded separate CD3+CD4+ and CD3+CD8+ fractions. Clones were sequenced by immunoSEQ multiplex PCR, and TCRdb holds only the in-frame ones, with some missing. The sample contains about 45,000 clones, about 86% of which appear only once. This sequence originates from a human patient who received a liver transplant. Some T cells may be provided by the graft donor. The material was CD4+ T cells from blood, obtained 24 months after liver transplant.

The CDR3 sequence is CASSARPTETQYF. The CDR3 DNA sequence: TGTGCCAGCAGTGCTCGACCAACGGAGACCCAGTACTTC. This chain uses TRBV2 with TRBJ2-5; no definite D call. Per the germline V gene, CDR1 is SNHLY and CDR2 is FYNNEI. This CDR3 comprises 13 residues. V was trimmed by 4 bases and J by 5 bases, leaving 11 bases between them.